Listed below are T cell receptor beta chains from one sample, sequenced in a study of cytomegalovirus exposure and HLA in healthy donors. Sequencing used immunoSEQ multiplex PCR; TCRdb keeps in-frame clones, though not all of them. The data contain over 120,000 clones, roughly 87% of them seen just once; the ten biggest clones take up roughly 4.8%. Input material: PBMCs. These receptors originate from a man in his late teens or twenties in good health and CMV-seropositive. Both conserved end residues are part of each CDR3. Each record gives: V gene, clone size, J gene, CDR3 protein. Rows give clone size only sometimes, using once, few, many, or a class for an expanded clone.

TRBV27	.	TRBJ2-5	CASPNPPWRETQYF
TRBV29-1	.	TRBJ2-1	CSVPLAGADEQFF
TRBV27	.	TRBJ1-4	CASSDTGGLNEKLFF
TRBV7-6	.	TRBJ1-6	CASSLSLRGYNSPLHF
TRBV5-6	.	TRBJ1-1	CASSSSYTEAFF
TRBV4-1	.	TRBJ1-1	CASSQAPGQGIRGTEAFF
TRBV6-1	few	TRBJ1-5	CASSDRDRGLQPQHF
TRBV19	few	TRBJ2-7	CASSMEGGYEQYF
TRBV19	.	TRBJ1-4	CASSFHRGRLGEKLFF
TRBV7-9	.	TRBJ1-1	CASSPDGGREAFF
TRBV11-2	.	TRBJ1-4	CASSELGQTTNEKLFF
TRBV5-1	.	TRBJ1-1	CASSHDGGNTEAFF
TRBV6-1	.	TRBJ1-3	CASSAGTGGTIYF
TRBV27	.	TRBJ1-5	CASSLSWQGNNQPQHF
TRBV19	once	TRBJ2-1	CASSEVMGSYNEQFF
TRBV27	.	TRBJ1-1	CASRETGGRRAFF
TRBV6-5	.	TRBJ1-4	CASSFYSNEKLFF
TRBV6-5	once	TRBJ1-1	CASSYVGGTEAFF
TRBV5-1	.	TRBJ2-7	CASRPAGTGAYEQYF
TRBV6-5	medium-sized	TRBJ1-4	CASSLTASTNEKLFF
TRBV6-5	.	TRBJ1-5	CASSSRTGNQPQHF
TRBV19	.	TRBJ1-2	CASSPGIDYGYTF
TRBV12-5	.	TRBJ2-2	CASGTGSRDTGELFF
TRBV10-1	.	TRBJ2-3	CASSEGTSGLGDTQYF
TRBV4-2	once	TRBJ2-2	CASSQGGVYTGELFF
TRBV4-1	.	TRBJ2-2	CASSQVEDRETGELFF
TRBV11-3	.	TRBJ2-1	CASSPGTSGGAIDEQFF
TRBV19	.	TRBJ1-2	CASSLRDRFGGGYTF
TRBV2	.	TRBJ1-3	CASSVGGFAGNTIYF
TRBV2	.	TRBJ2-5	CASSPPGGASQETQYF
TRBV5-6	.	TRBJ1-3	CASSSRPGGGEGNTIYF
TRBV7-2	.	TRBJ1-1	CASSFSGTMNTEAFF
TRBV5-1	.	TRBJ2-3	CASSSGTSGRASSTDTQYF
TRBV6-1	.	TRBJ1-2	CASSLDRVKGYTF
TRBV21-1	.	TRBJ1-5	CASSKKGGQGQVYSNQPQHF
TRBV19	.	TRBJ1-2	CASSPGQGIYYGYTF
TRBV7-9	.	TRBJ2-7	CASSLGQSSYEQYF
TRBV28	once	TRBJ2-7	CASIGTGRRYEQYF
TRBV28	once	TRBJ1-2	CASTPLPTGVNYGYTF
TRBV7-6	few	TRBJ2-1	CASSPVIAGGFNEQFF
TRBV18	.	TRBJ2-7	CASSPSTGGSSYEQYF
TRBV28	.	TRBJ1-5	CASSLQGISQPQHF
TRBV28	.	TRBJ1-2	CATQGYYGYTF
TRBV6-5	.	TRBJ1-1	CASSYSNKNTEAFF
TRBV6-6	few	TRBJ1-2	CASRPDRGRRYGYTF